This TCR beta chain appears in the sequencing data of a study of T cell responses to AZD1222 COVID-19 vaccine. Study outcomes and limitations: The sample set comprised mostly white British donors with more females, and clonal diversity was possibly underestimated. Two AZD1222 doses significantly raised spike-specific TCR breadth and depth over controls. Just 5 to 7 people given AZD1222 tested seropositive at baseline. Spike-wide coverage was observed for vaccine-associated CD4 TCRs, with dominant responses at 160-218 and 743-854.

Profiling relied on immunoSEQ multiplex PCR, and the TCRdb table lists in-frame clones only, not all of them. The sample lists more than 95,000 clones, nearly 95% occurring once. CDR1 is SEHNR, CDR2 FQNEAQ, per germline (reference sequence). V shed 7 bases and J shed 3 bases, with 10 bases lying between them. The CDR3 consists of 12 residues. On this clone: Its antigen is unknown.

The gene calls are TRBV7-9 and TRBJ2-7, with TRBD2 as a possible D gene (6 bases). The source is an adult in good health. The sample was peripheral blood, taken on day 0 of AZD1222 vaccination. The CDR3 DNA reads as TGTGCCAGCACCTCGGGGGACTACGAGCAGTACTTC. Translating it yields CASTSGDYEQYF.